This T cell receptor beta chain was sequenced in a study of cytomegalovirus exposure and HLA in healthy donors. General study results and limits: Later, TCR association rates were found to vary by HLA locus, highest for DRB1 and lowest for HLA-C. Versus the approximately 700-donor mean, an Asian-associated ancestry cluster reportedly showed fewer N-insertions in a later analysis.

This clone showed up just a few times. Its antigen is currently unknown. The CDR3 is 15 residues long. The trim removed 4 bases at V and 3 bases at J, leaving 7 bases unmatched. The V gene's germline CDR1 is SNHLY and CDR2 FYNNEI. Vbeta (60) and Jbeta (13) primers were used in the PCR. Generated by immunoSEQ multiplex PCR, the TCRdb table keeps only in-frame clones and is missing some. In the table there are approximately 170,000 clones, roughly 80% of which are singletons. The TCR originated in a male donor in good health and CMV-seronegative. The V gene is TRBV2, the J gene TRBJ2-7, with TRBD1 matching over 9 bases. The sequenced sample consisted of PBMCs. The CDR3 loop is CASSARTGDFYEQYF. The CDR3 nucleotides are TGTGCCAGCAGTGCCAGGACAGGGGATTTCTACGAGCAGTACTTC.